Below, 25 T cell receptor beta chains from the same sample are listed, as sequenced in a study of blood T cell repertoires in COVID-19 (dated by TCRdb to 2020 to 2021). The library relied on the immunoSEQ multiplex PCR assay. Sourced from immuneACCESS, this table was stored by TCRdb with only in-frame sequences that have V and J called. A share of the clones is absent; for the studies checked, an unresolved V gene accounts for under half, and the remainder has no known explanation. This sample comprises around 250,000 clones, more than 75% of them detected only once. 1.5% to 2% of the sample is taken by the ten largest. The sequenced material came from peripheral blood. These TCRs come from a woman aged 55-75 years who had recovered from COVID-19.

Regarding this clone: A junction boundary mismatches the germline segment, possibly from a read error. The chain combines TRBV10-3 with TRBJ1-2; possibly TRBD1 for D (5 bases). CDR3 size: 14 residues. CDR1 ENHRY and CDR2 SYGVKD come from the germline V gene. The CDR3 protein is CATSLLDTGSGYTF. The DNA of the CDR3 is TGTGCCACCAGTCTTCTTGACACAGGATCGGGCTACACCTTC.

This chain's CDR3 is CSASQGRSYEQYF. The CDR3, as DNA: TGCAGTGCTAGTCAGGGTAGGTCCTACGAGCAGTACTTC. The V gene is TRBV20-1, the J gene TRBJ2-7; weak D call: TRBD1 (5 bases). The CDR3 has 13 amino acids. CDR1 and CDR2 from the germline V gene are DFQATT and SNEGSKA (reference sequence). The germline V and J ends were trimmed by 3 bases and 1 base, with 10 bases remaining between them.

The J gene is TRBJ2-7, the V gene TRBV4-3, with a weak D call TRBD1 (6 bases). Germline lookup yields CDR1 LGHNA and CDR2 YSLEER. V was trimmed by 1 base and J by 6 bases, leaving 10 bases between them. The CDR3 has 13 residues. The CDR3 DNA sequence: TGCGCCAGCAGCCAAGGGGGGCTAACCGAGCAGTACTTC. Its protein is CASSQGGLTEQYF.

V and J are TRBV28 and TRBJ1-5; perhaps TRBD1 as D (6 bases). V was shortened by 5 bases and J by 1 base, with 18 bases between the two germline ends. The CDR3 sequence is 17 residues long. Germline CDR1 MDHEN, CDR2 SYDVKM. The CDR3: CASSDFGGRESNQPQHF. CDR3 sequence (DNA): TGTGCCAGCAGTGACTTTGGGGGGCGGGAGAGCAATCAGCCCCAGCATTTT.

This chain connects TRBV18 to TRBJ1-1; 10 bases map to TRBD1. J gave up 0 bases and V 6 bases, and 13 bases lay outside the gene matches. The CDR3 consists of 18 residues. Germline-derived CDR1 and CDR2 are KGHSH and LQKENI. CDR3 region: CASSQRTGGQSMNTEAFF. In nucleotides, the CDR3 is TGTGCCAGCTCCCAAAGGACAGGGGGGCAGTCGATGAACACTGAAGCTTTCTTT.

This chain links TRBV19 with TRBJ2-1, with TRBD2 matching 9 bases. In germline, CDR1 is LNHDA, CDR2 SQIVND (reference sequence). V shed 6 bases and J 0 bases; nucleotides not matched to a gene: 3. The CDR3 length is 15 residues. The CDR3 protein is CASRSGGNSYNEQFF. The CDR3 coding sequence is TGTGCCAGTAGAAGCGGGGGGAACTCCTACAATGAGCAGTTCTTC. Based on the CDR3 plus reference TRBV19 and TRBJ2-1, the full variable domain is DGGITQSPKYLFRKEGQNVTLSCEQNLNHDAMYWYRQDPGQGLRLIYYSQIVNDFQKGDIAEGYSVSREKKESFPLTVTSAQKNPTAFYLCASRSGGNSYNEQFFGPGTRLTVL.

DNA for the CDR3: TGTGCCAGCAGTTTCAATCAGGACTATGGCTACACCTTC. Protein: CASSFNQDYGYTF. The J gene is TRBJ1-2, the V gene TRBV12-3 or TRBV12-4; no firm D call. V was clipped by 3 bases and J by 3 bases, with 8 bases between them. This CDR3 comprises 13 residues.

V usage is TRBV5-6 and J usage is TRBJ2-2; TRBD2 is a possible D gene (6 bases). Trimming left V 0 bases short and J 3 bases short, with 12 bases between. CDR1 SGHDT and CDR2 YYEEEE come from the germline V gene. There are 16 residues in the CDR3. The CDR3 is CASSLVFREDTGELFF. The DNA of the CDR3 is TGTGCCAGCAGCTTGGTATTCAGGGAGGACACCGGGGAGCTGTTTTTT. The entire variable domain, with the rest obtained from reference TRBV5-6 and TRBJ2-2, is as follows: DAGVTQSPTHLIKTRGQQVTLRCSPKSGHDTVSWYQQALGQGPQFIFQYYEEEERQRGNFPDRFSGHQFPNYSSELNVNALLLGDSALYLCASSLVFREDTGELFFGEGSRLTVL.

This chain uses TRBV19 with TRBJ2-2, with a tentative D call TRBD1 (5 bases). The germline V and J ends were trimmed by 0 bases and 6 bases, with 11 bases remaining between them. The CDR3 length is 15 residues. Looked up from germline, CDR1 is LNHDA and CDR2 is SQIVND (reference sequence). CDR3 nucleotides: TGTGCCAGTAGTATAGATCCCAGGGTGTCCGGGGAGCTGTTTTTT. Its protein is CASSIDPRVSGELFF.

The genes are TRBV5-1 and TRBJ2-7; possibly TRBD2 for D (6 bases). This CDR3 spans 14 amino acids. The germline V gene has CDR1 SGHRS and CDR2 YFSETQ. Trimming cost V 0 bases and J 6 bases, with 13 bases left between them. The CDR3: CASSLAGDVAEQYF. The CDR3 bases are TGCGCCAGCAGCTTGGCGGGGGACGTAGCCGAGCAGTACTTC. The variable domain in full, completed from reference TRBV5-1 and TRBJ2-7, reads KAGVTQTPRYLIKTRGQQVTLSCSPISGHRSVSWYQQTPGQGLQFLFEYFSETQRNKGNFPGRFSGRQFSNSRSEMNVSTLELGDSALYLCASSLAGDVAEQYFGPGTRLTVT.

The chain combines TRBV5-1 with TRBJ2-7, with 8 positions matching TRBD1. Germline V CDR1 and CDR2: SGHRS, YFSETQ. CDR3 length equals 15 residues. J gave up 1 base and V 1 base, and 4 bases lay outside the gene matches. The CDR3 protein is CASSLSRGPSYEQYF. CDR3 sequence (DNA): TGCGCCAGCAGCTTGTCCAGGGGGCCTTCCTACGAGCAGTACTTC.

This clone was counted ten times or more. This CDR3 is also generated by other DNA sequences in the sample. The chain couples TRBV5-6 to TRBJ2-1; tentatively, D is TRBD1 (5 bases). The CDR3 runs to 15 residues. Looked up from germline, CDR1 is SGHDT and CDR2 is YYEEEE. V gave up 0 bases and J gave up 1 base, with 8 bases separating them. DNA for the CDR3: TGTGCCAGCAGCTTGGGGGGCGGTTCCTACAATGAGCAGTTCTTC. Protein product: CASSLGGGSYNEQFF.

This chain connects TRBV2 to TRBJ1-4, with D unclear. Germline-derived CDR1 and CDR2 are SNHLY and FYNNEI. Trimming took off 8 bases at V and 5 bases at J, with 15 bases between the two ends. CDR3 length equals 14 residues. The CDR3: CASLYAPGNEKLFF. DNA for the CDR3: TGTGCCAGCCTTTATGCTCCGGGGAATGAAAAACTGTTTTTT.

This chain joins TRBV5-1 and TRBJ1-1; 8 bases align to TRBD1. V shed 4 bases, J shed 1 base, and the junction held 6 bases outside the gene matches. The CDR3 is 15 residues long. The V gene's germline CDR1 is SGHRS and CDR2 YFSETQ. CDR3 residues: CASSRQGAWNTEAFF. The CDR3 DNA reads TGCGCCAGCAGCCGGCAGGGGGCGTGGAACACTGAAGCTTTCTTT.

V gene TRBV5-1 combines with J gene TRBJ1-6; D perhaps matches TRBD1 (6 bases). The CDR3 totals 15 residues. With 0 bases removed from V and 10 bases from J, the gap between germline ends came to 14 bases. Germline CDR1 is SGHRS and CDR2 is YFSETQ. This CDR3 is CASSLDWTAGSPLHF. The CDR3 nucleotides read TGCGCCAGCAGCTTGGATTGGACAGCAGGGTCACCCCTCCACTTT.

The chain joins TRBV11-2 to TRBJ2-5; 7 bases fit TRBD2. Per germline, CDR1 SGHAT and CDR2 FQNNGV. This CDR3 has 13 residues. Losses at the gene ends were 8 bases for V and 7 bases for J; bases not matched to a gene: 10. CDR3 sequence reads: CASSRDYRGTQYF. For the CDR3, the DNA is TGTGCCAGCTCACGGGACTACCGGGGGACCCAGTACTTC.

CDR3 amino acids: CASSYLRGGLVETQYF. For the CDR3, the DNA is TGTGCCAGCAGCTACCTCCGGGGAGGGTTAGTGGAGACCCAGTACTTC. The genes are TRBV11-2 and TRBJ2-5; 7 nucleotides line up with TRBD2. The CDR3 is 16 amino acids. CDR1 is SGHAT, CDR2 FQNNGV, per germline. V lost 4 bases to trimming and J lost 5 bases; unmatched junction nucleotides: 13.

V is TRBV3-1 (or the pseudogene TRBV3-2) and J is TRBJ2-7; TRBD1 is a possible D gene (5 bases). The CDR3 totals 14 residues. The V gene's germline CDR1 is LGHDT and CDR2 YNNKEL (reference sequence). V was clipped by 3 bases and J by 2 bases, with 11 bases between them. The CDR3 nucleotides are TGTGCCAGCAGCCACAGGGTCCCCACCTACGAGCAGTACTTC. It yields the protein CASSHRVPTYEQYF.

V usage is TRBV5-1 and J usage is TRBJ1-5, with a possible D match to TRBD1 (6 bases). Germline V lookup: CDR1 SGHRS, CDR2 YFSETQ. V dropped 4 bases and J dropped 5 bases, with 16 bases sitting between them. CDR3 length: 15 amino acids. The CDR3 region is CASSPGGQTHQPQHF. CDR3 sequence (DNA): TGCGCCAGCAGCCCTGGCGGACAGACCCATCAGCCCCAGCATTTT. The variable domain in full, with the rest retrieved from reference TRBV5-1 and TRBJ1-5, is KAGVTQTPRYLIKTRGQQVTLSCSPISGHRSVSWYQQTPGQGLQFLFEYFSETQRNKGNFPGRFSGRQFSNSRSEMNVSTLELGDSALYLCASSPGGQTHQPQHFGDGTRLSIL.

This clone was picked up one time. The chain recombines TRBV27 with TRBJ2-1; TRBD2 matches 12 bases. The CDR3 extends over 15 amino acids. V dropped 6 bases and J dropped 4; count of bases not matched to a gene: 4. Looked up from germline, CDR1 is MNHEY and CDR2 is SMNVEV (reference sequence). CDR3 in DNA: TGTGCCAGCAGGCCTACTAGCGGGGGGTACAATGAGCAGTTCTTC. It specifies CASRPTSGGYNEQFF.

The chain joins TRBV28 to TRBJ1-4; 9 nucleotides agree with TRBD1. There are 16 residues in the CDR3. Germline-derived CDR1 and CDR2 are MDHEN and SYDVKM. V was pared by 4 bases and J by 5 bases, with 8 bases of the junction left unmatched. CDR3: CASSSYSGTGNEKLFF. DNA of the CDR3: TGTGCCAGCAGTTCCTATTCCGGGACAGGGAATGAAAAACTGTTTTTT.

The V and J genes are TRBV7-2 and TRBJ2-1; no definite D call. Trimming took 5 bases from V and 3 from J, leaving 11 bases between them. Germline V gene data show CDR1 as SGHTA and CDR2 as FQGNSA. The CDR3 is made up of 14 amino acids. The CDR3 nucleotides are TGTGCCAGCAGCCCCGATCCTAGCTACAATGAGCAGTTCTTC. It yields the protein CASSPDPSYNEQFF.

This clone occurred a few times. This chain connects TRBV18 to TRBJ1-1, with D possibly being TRBD1 (6 bases). Per germline, CDR1 KGHSH and CDR2 LQKENI. The CDR3 length is 14 residues. With 3 bases removed from V and 2 bases from J, the gap between germline ends came to 10 bases. The CDR3 loop reads CASSPAGGNTEAFF. CDR3 sequence (DNA): TGTGCCAGCTCACCCGCTGGGGGCAACACTGAAGCTTTCTTT.

The chain carries TRBV4-3 and TRBJ1-2; TRBD1 matches at 9 bases. J was trimmed by 0 bases and V by 1 base; bases with no gene match: 0. Germline loops: CDR1 LGHNA, CDR2 YSLEER. This CDR3 is 15 amino acids long. The CDR3 reads CASSQGTGANYGYTF. The CDR3 DNA sequence: TGCGCCAGCAGCCAAGGGACAGGGGCTAACTATGGCTACACCTTC.

The V call is TRBV7-8, the J call TRBJ2-1; TRBD1 is a possible D gene (5 bases). The CDR3 consists of 14 residues. Trimming left V 4 bases short and J 5 bases short, with 12 bases between. Germline V gene data show CDR1 as SGHVS and CDR2 as FQNEAQ. CDR3 nucleotides: TGTGCCAGCAGCTCCCTGACAGCCCACAATGAGCAGTTCTTC. It yields the protein CASSSLTAHNEQFF.